Listed here is a single TCR beta chain. Its target is not known. The study sequenced cultured CD4+ T cell DNA using the Oncomine TCR Beta short-read assay. TCRdb re-called the PCR reads through MiXCR, storing one row per CDR3 protein. The data contain 5,500 to 7,500 distinct CDR3 sequences, around 48% of them singletons. This specimen comes from a study of vaccination and CD4 T cells after COVID-19. This CDR3 has 12 amino acids. The germline V gene has CDR1 GTSNPN and CDR2 SVGIG (reference sequence). Trimming shortened V by 3 bases and J by 3 bases, and 8 bases separated the two germline ends. As to treatment: approximately nine-day PBMC culture with coronavirus spike peptide pools or control peptides (ViraFEST assay). Investigators obtained the unexposed donor's CD4+ T cells before the COVID-19 pandemic (2011-2018).

The sequence was collected from a human donor in good health. This chain uses TRBV30 with TRBJ1-1; D is perhaps TRBD1 (5 bases). The sample was CD4+ T cells from blood, cultured in vitro. The CDR3 protein is CAWRWGDTEAFF. CDR3 bases: TGTGCCTGGAGGTGGGGGGACACTGAAGCTTTCTTT.